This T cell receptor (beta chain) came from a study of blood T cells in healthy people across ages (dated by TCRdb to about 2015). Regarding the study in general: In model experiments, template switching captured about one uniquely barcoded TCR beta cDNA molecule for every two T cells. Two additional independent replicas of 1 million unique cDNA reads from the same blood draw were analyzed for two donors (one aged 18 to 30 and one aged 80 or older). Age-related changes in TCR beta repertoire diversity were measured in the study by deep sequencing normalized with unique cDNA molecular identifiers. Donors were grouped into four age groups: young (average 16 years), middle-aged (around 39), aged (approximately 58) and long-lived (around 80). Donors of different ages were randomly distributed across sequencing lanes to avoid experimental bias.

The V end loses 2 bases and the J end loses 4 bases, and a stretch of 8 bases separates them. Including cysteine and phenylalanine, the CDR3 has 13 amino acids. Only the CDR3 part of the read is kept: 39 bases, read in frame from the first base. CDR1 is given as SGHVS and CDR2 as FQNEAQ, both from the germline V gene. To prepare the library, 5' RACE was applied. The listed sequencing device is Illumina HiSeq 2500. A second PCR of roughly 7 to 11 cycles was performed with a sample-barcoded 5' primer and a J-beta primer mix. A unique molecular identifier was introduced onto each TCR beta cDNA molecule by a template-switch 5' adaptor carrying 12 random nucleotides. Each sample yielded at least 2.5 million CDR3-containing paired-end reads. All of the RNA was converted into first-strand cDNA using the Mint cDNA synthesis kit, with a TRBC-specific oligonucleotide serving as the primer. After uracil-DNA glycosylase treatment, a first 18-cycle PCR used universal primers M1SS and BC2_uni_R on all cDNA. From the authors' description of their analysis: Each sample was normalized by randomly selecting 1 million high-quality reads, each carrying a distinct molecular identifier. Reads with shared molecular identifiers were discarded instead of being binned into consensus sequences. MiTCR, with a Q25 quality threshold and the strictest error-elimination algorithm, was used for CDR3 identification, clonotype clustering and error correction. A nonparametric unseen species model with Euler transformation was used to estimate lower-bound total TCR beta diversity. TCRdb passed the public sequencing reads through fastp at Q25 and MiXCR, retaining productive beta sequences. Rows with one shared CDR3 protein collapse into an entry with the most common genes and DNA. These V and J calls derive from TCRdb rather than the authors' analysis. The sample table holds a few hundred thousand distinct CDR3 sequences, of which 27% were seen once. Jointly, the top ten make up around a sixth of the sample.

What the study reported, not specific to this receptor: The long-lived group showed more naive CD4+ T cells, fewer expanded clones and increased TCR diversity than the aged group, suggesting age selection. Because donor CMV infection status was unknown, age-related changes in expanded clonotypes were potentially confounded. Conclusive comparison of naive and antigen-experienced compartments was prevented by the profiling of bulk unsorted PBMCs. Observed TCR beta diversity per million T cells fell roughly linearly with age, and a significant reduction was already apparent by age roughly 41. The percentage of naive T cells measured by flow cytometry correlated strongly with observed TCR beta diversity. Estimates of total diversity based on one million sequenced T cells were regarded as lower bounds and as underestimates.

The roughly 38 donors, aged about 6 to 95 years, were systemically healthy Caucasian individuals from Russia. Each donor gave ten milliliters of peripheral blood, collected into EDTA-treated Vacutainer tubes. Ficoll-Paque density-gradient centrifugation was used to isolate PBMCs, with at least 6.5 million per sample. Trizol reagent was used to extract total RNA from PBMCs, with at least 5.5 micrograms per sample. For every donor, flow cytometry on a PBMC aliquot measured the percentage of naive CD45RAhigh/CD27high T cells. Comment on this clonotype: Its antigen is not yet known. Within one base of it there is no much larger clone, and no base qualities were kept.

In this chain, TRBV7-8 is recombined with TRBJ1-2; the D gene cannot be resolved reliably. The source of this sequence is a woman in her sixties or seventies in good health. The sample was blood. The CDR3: CASSLIYSYGYTF. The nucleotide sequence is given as TGTGCCAGCAGCTTAATTTACTCCTATGGCTACACCTTC.